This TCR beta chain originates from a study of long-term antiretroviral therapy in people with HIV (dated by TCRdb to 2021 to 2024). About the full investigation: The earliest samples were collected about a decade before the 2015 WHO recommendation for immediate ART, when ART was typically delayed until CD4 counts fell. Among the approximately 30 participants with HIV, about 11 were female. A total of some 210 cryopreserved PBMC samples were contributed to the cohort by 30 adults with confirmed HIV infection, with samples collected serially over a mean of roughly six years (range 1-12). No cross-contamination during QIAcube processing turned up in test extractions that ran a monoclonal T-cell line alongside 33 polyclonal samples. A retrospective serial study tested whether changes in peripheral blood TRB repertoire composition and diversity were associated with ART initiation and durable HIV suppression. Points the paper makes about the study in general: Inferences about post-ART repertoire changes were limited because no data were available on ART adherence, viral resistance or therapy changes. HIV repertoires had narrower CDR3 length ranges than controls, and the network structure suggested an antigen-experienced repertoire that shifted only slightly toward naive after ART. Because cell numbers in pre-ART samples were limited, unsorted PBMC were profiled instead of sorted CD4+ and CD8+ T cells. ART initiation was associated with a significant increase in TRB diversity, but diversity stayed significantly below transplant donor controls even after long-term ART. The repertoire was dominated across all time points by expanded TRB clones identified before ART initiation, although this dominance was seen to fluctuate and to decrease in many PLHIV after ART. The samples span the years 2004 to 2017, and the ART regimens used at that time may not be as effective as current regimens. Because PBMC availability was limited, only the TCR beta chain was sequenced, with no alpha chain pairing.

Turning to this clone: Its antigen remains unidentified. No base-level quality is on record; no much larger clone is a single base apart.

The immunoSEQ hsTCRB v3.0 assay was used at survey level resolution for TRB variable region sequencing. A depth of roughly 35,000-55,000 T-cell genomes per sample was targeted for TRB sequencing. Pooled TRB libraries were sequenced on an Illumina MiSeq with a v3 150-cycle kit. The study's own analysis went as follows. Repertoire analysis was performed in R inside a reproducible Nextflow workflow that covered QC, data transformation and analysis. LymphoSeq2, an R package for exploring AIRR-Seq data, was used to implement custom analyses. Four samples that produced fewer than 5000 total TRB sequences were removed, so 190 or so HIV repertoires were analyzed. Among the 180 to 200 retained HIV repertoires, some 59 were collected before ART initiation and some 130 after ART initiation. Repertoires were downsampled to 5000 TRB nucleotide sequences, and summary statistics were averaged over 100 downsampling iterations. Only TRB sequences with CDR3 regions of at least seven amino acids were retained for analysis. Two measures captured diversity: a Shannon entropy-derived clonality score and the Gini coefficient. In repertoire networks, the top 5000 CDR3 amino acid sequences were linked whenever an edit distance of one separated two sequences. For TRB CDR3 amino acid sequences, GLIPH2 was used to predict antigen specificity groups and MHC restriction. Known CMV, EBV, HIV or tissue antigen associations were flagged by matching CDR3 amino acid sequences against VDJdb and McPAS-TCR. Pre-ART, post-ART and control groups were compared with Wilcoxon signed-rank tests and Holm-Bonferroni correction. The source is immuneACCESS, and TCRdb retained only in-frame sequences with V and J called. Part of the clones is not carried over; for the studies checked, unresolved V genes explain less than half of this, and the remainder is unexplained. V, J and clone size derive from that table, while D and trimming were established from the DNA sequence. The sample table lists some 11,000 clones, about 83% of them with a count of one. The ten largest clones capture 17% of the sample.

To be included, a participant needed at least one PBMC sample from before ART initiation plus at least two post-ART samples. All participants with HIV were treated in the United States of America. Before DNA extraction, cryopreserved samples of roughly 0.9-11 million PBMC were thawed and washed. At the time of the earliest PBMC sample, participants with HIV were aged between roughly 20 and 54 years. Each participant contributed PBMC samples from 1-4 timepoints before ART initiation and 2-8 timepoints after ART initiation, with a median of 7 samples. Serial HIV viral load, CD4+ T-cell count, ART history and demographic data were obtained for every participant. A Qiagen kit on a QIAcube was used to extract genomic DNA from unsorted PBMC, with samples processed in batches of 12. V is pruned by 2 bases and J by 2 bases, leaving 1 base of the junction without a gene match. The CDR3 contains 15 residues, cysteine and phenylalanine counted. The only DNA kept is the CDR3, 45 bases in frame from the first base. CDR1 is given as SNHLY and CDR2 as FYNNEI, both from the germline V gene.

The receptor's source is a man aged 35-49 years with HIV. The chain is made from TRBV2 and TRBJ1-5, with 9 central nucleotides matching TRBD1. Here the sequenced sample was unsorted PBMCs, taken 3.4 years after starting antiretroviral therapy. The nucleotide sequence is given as TGTGCCAGCAGTGAAAGACAGGGGGGCAATCAGCCCCAGCATTTT. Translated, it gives CASSERQGGNQPQHF.